The next 6 T cell receptor beta chains were all read from a single sample in a study of early T cells in non-severe SARS-CoV-2 infection. Each CDR3 protein gets one entry after TCRdb re-called the 5' RACE reads with MiXCR. The top ten clones hold 7% to 10% of a sample with more than 40,000 distinct CDR3 sequences, around 6.8% of them seen once. Sequencing input: whole blood. These receptors originate from an adult who was a healthcare worker with PCR-confirmed SARS-CoV-2 infection or an uninfected control (not recorded which).

This clonotype was counted many times. The chain carries TRBV6-1 and TRBJ2-5; 8 positions agree with TRBD1. Trimming removed 7 bases from V and 3 bases from J; junction bases left unmatched: 10. The CDR3 covers 15 residues. The germline CDR1 and CDR2 sequences are MNHNS and SASEGT. The CDR3 DNA reads TGTGCCAGCACGCAGGGGGCCAACTCCGAAGAGACCCAGTACTTC. Protein: CASTQGANSEETQYF.

This clonotype has only a few counts. This chain connects TRBV18 to TRBJ2-4, with unresolved D. From germline, CDR1 is KGHSH and CDR2 LQKENI. V dropped 8 bases and J dropped 6 bases, with 20 bases sitting between them. This CDR3 has 15 amino acids. The CDR3 sequence: CASRPPGDTGNIQYF. CDR3 DNA sequence: TGTGCCAGCCGACCCCCAGGAGACACGGGAAACATTCAGTACTTC.

This clonotype showed up many times. The V gene is TRBV9, the J gene TRBJ2-1; 12 positions agree with TRBD1. Germline V lookup: CDR1 SGDLS, CDR2 YYNGEE. V gave up 5 bases and J gave up 3 bases; unmatched junction bases: 6. This CDR3 region has 16 residues. CDR3 sequence (DNA): TGTGCCAGCAGTCGGGGACAGGGGGCCAACTACAATGAGCAGTTCTTC. Its protein product is CASSRGQGANYNEQFF.

This clonotype was recorded a few times. The chain recombines TRBV7-2 with TRBJ1-6, with 7 bases fitting TRBD1. V gave up 3 bases and J gave up 10 bases; unmatched junction bases: 3. CDR3 length equals 13 residues. CDR1 and CDR2 from the germline V gene are SGHTA and FQGNSA. As DNA, the CDR3 is TGTGCCAGCAGCTTCGACAGGGACTCACCCCTCCACTTT. Protein: CASSFDRDSPLHF.

This clonotype occurred many times. V and J are TRBV5-4 and TRBJ1-1; D not certain. V shed 4 bases and J shed 0 bases, with 1 base lying between them. The germline gives CDR1 SGHNT, CDR2 YYREEE (reference sequence). The CDR3 loop spans 11 amino acids. CDR3 protein: CASSLNTEAFF. CDR3 in DNA: TGTGCCAGCAGCCTGAACACTGAAGCTTTCTTT.

This chain links TRBV29-1 with TRBJ2-1, with no clear D. There are 11 residues in the CDR3. CDR1 and CDR2 from the germline V gene are SQVTM and ANQGSEA. V was shortened by 8 bases and J by 7 bases, with 12 bases between the two germline ends. CDR3 sequence (DNA): TGCAGCCTAAGGGTTGTGAATGAGCAGTTCTTC. Protein sequence: CSLRVVNEQFF.